This T cell receptor beta chain is drawn from a study of cytomegalovirus exposure and HLA in healthy donors. The study's findings and limits: Around 18,000 TCR beta sequences were associated with HLA alleles at 0.05 false discovery rate in a later analysis. Published work reported that the classifier diagnosed cytomegalovirus status with high specificity and sensitivity. Accurate prediction of most subjects' HLA-A and HLA-B alleles from TCR beta sequences was reported. More clonal expansion characterized HLA-associated TCR beta chains than equally common others in a later analysis.

As concerns this clone: Its antigen is not known.

The PCR contained 60 Vbeta and 13 Jbeta primers. TCRdb's copy holds only in-frame clones and misses some; the assay was immunoSEQ multiplex PCR. Altogether 250,000 to 350,000 clones are present, roughly 85% being singletons, with the ten largest covering 3.5% to 4.5%. V dropped 4 bases and J dropped 0; count of bases not matched to a gene: 3. Germline CDR1 SQVTM, CDR2 ANQGSEA. The CDR3 extends over 16 amino acids. The sequenced sample was PBMCs. This chain links TRBV29-1 with TRBJ2-1; 13 bases align to TRBD2. This sequence originates from a man in his forties in good health and CMV-seropositive. CDR3 residues: CSVVTSGRSSYNEQFF. The DNA for the CDR3 is TGCAGCGTTGTGACTAGCGGGAGGAGCTCCTACAATGAGCAGTTCTTC.